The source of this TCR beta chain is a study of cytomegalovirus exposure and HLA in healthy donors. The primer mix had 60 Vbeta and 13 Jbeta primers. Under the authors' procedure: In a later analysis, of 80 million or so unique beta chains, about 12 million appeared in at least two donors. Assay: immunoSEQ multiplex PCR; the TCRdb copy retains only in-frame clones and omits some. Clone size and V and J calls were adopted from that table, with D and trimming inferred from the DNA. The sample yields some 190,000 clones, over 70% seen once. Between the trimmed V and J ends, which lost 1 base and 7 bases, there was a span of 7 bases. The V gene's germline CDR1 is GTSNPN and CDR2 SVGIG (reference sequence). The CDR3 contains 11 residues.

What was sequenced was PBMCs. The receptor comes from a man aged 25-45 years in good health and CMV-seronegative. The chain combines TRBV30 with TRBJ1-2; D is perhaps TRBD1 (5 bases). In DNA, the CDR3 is TGTGCCTGGAGTGAGACAGCTGGCTACACCTTC. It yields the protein CAWSETAGYTF. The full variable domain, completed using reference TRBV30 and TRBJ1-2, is SQTIHQWPATLVQPVGSPLSLECTVEGTSNPNLYWYRQAAGRGLQLLFYSVGIGQISSEVPQNLSASRPQDRQFILSSKKLLLSDSGFYLCAWSETAGYTFGSGTRLTVV.